Below, 14 T cell receptor beta chains from the same sample are listed, as sequenced in a study of T cell responses to AZD1222 COVID-19 vaccine. Only in-frame clones appear in the TCRdb table, and some are missing; sequencing was by immunoSEQ multiplex PCR. The sample comprises tens of thousands of clones, 70% to 85% of which are singletons, and roughly 22% rests with the top ten. This sample comprised peripheral blood, obtained on day 0 of MenACWY control vaccination. These receptors all stem from an adult in good health.

The chain joins TRBV12-5 to TRBJ2-1, with D hard to call. The CDR3 is 15 amino acids. Germline V gene sequence: CDR1 LGHNT, CDR2 FRNRAP. The ends were cut back, 8 bases at V and 1 base at J, with 15 bases in the middle. The CDR3 DNA reads TGTGCTAGTTATAAGGAGATGGGTTCCTACAATGAGCAGTTCTTC. Protein sequence: CASYKEMGSYNEQFF.

The V call is TRBV12-3 or TRBV12-4, the J call TRBJ2-1; no reliable D call. V lost 0 bases and J 6 bases, leaving 0 bases between the germline ends. This CDR3 has 11 amino acids. CDR3 sequence: CASSLANEQFF. Here the CDR3 DNA reads TGTGCCAGCAGTTTAGCCAATGAGCAGTTCTTC.

V and J are TRBV5-1 and TRBJ1-1, with a tentative D call TRBD1 (6 bases). CDR1 and CDR2 from the germline V gene are SGHRS and YFSETQ. Trimming removed 1 base from V and 1 base from J, with 14 bases in between. This CDR3 is built from 16 residues. DNA for the CDR3: TGCGCCAGCAGCTTGCTCGGGGGGCAGAAGAACACTGAAGCTTTCTTT. As protein: CASSLLGGQKNTEAFF.

The CDR3 reads CASSLGTSGDTQYF. CDR3 in DNA: TGCGCCAGCAGCCTCGGGACTAGCGGAGATACGCAGTATTTT. The rearrangement links TRBV5-1 to TRBJ2-3; TRBD2 matches 11 bases. CDR1 and CDR2 (germline): SGHRS, YFSETQ. J lost 5 bases, V lost 4 bases, and 3 bases had no gene match. The CDR3 spans 14 residues.

On this clone: A read error may account for a junction end that differs from germline. This chain links TRBV6-1 with TRBJ1-5; perhaps TRBD1 as D (6 bases). CDR3 size: 16 residues. Germline V lookup: CDR1 MNHNS, CDR2 SASEGT. CDR3 nucleotide sequence: TGTGCCAGCAGGGAAGTCGTGGGGGGCCGAAATCAGCCCCAGCATTTT. Amino acids: CASREVVGGRNQPQHF.

The rearrangement links TRBV30 to TRBJ2-7; D is tentatively TRBD1 or TRBD2 (7 bases each). The V gene lost 0 bases and the J gene lost 2 bases, with 20 bases spanning the gap. This CDR3 contains 17 residues. The germline V gene has CDR1 GTSNPN and CDR2 SVGIG (reference sequence). CDR3 region: CAWSVGGGRALTYEQYF. CDR3 nucleotide sequence: TGTGCCTGGAGTGTAGGGGGCGGGAGAGCCTTAACCTACGAGCAGTACTTC. The full variable domain, in which reference TRBV30 and TRBJ2-7 provide the parts outside the CDR3, is SQTIHQWPATLVQPVGSPLSLECTVEGTSNPNLYWYRQAAGRGLQLLFYSVGIGQISSEVPQNLSASRPQDRQFILSSKKLLLSDSGFYLCAWSVGGGRALTYEQYFGPGTRLTVT.

V usage is TRBV11-3 and J usage is TRBJ2-1; D is possibly TRBD2 (7 bases). Germline V gene sequence: CDR1 SGHNT, CDR2 YENEEA. The CDR3 loop spans 16 amino acids. V was cut by 1 base and J by 4 bases, with 14 bases left in between. As DNA, the CDR3 is TGTGCCAGCAGCTTAGGTTCGGGGGGCTCTTACAATGAGCAGTTCTTC. Its protein is CASSLGSGGSYNEQFF.

The chain recombines TRBV2 with TRBJ1-1, with 8 bases aligning to TRBD1. V trimming: 6 bases; J trimming: 3 bases; junction bases outside the gene matches: 3. This CDR3 region has 13 residues. CDR1 SNHLY and CDR2 FYNNEI come from the germline V gene. CDR3 bases: TGTGCCAGCAGCTCGGACAGGGACACTGAAGCTTTCTTT. Protein: CASSSDRDTEAFF.

The chain carries TRBV5-1 and TRBJ2-5; maybe TRBD2 (6 bases). This CDR3 has 13 amino acids. In germline, CDR1 is SGHRS, CDR2 YFSETQ. V dropped 2 bases and J dropped 4 bases, with 9 bases sitting between them. The CDR3 here is CASSFTSPETQYF. For the CDR3, the DNA is TGCGCCAGCAGCTTTACTAGCCCAGAGACCCAGTACTTC. The complete variable domain, with remaining parts taken from reference TRBV5-1 and TRBJ2-5, reads KAGVTQTPRYLIKTRGQQVTLSCSPISGHRSVSWYQQTPGQGLQFLFEYFSETQRNKGNFPGRFSGRQFSNSRSEMNVSTLELGDSALYLCASSFTSPETQYFGPGTRLLVL.

The V and J genes are TRBV11-2 and TRBJ2-1; the D gene is possibly TRBD1 (6 bases). The CDR3 covers 16 residues. CDR1 and CDR2 (germline): SGHAT, FQNNGV. Trimming stripped 4 bases from V and 10 bases from J, with 23 bases between. The CDR3 DNA follows: TGTGCCAGCAGCTCCATACCTACTCGACAGGACGAGGAGCAGTTCTTC. Its translation: CASSSIPTRQDEEQFF. Full variable domain (outside the CDR3, taken from reference TRBV11-2 and TRBJ2-1): EAGVAQSPRYKIIEKRQSVAFWCNPISGHATLYWYQQILGQGPKLLIQFQNNGVVDDSQLPKDRFSAERLKGVDSTLKIQPAKLEDSAVYLCASSSIPTRQDEEQFFGPGTRLTVL.

The chain carries TRBV30 and TRBJ2-1; 9 bases map to TRBD2. Germline V gene data show CDR1 as GTSNPN and CDR2 as SVGIG (reference sequence). The trim removed 4 bases at V and 4 bases at J, leaving 8 bases unmatched. CDR3 length: 15 residues. The CDR3 is CAWTFGTSTYNEQFF. DNA for the CDR3: TGTGCCTGGACCTTTGGGACTAGCACTTACAATGAGCAGTTCTTC.

J is TRBJ1-1 and V is TRBV29-1; D remains unclear. Trimming cost V 4 bases and J 4 bases, with 10 bases left between them. The CDR3 sequence is 12 residues long. Germline V CDR1 and CDR2: SQVTM, ANQGSEA. The CDR3 protein is CSVVTDGTEAFF. The CDR3 DNA reads TGCAGCGTTGTTACGGATGGCACTGAAGCTTTCTTT.

In DNA, the CDR3 is TGTGCCGTCGCCATGGGAGGCTATGGCTACACCTTC. Protein product: CAVAMGGYGYTF. V usage is TRBV6-5 and J usage is TRBJ1-2; D gene uncertain. Per germline, CDR1 MNHEY and CDR2 SVGAGI. The CDR3 totals 12 residues. With 11 bases removed from V and 4 bases from J, the gap between germline ends came to 14 bases.

The chain carries TRBV7-9 and TRBJ1-1; D remains ambiguous. The germline V gene encodes CDR1 SEHNR and CDR2 FQNEAQ (reference sequence). The ends were cut back, 6 bases at V and 0 bases at J, with 2 bases in the middle. The CDR3 is 11 residues long. CDR3 bases: TGTGCCAGCAGGGTGAACACTGAAGCTTTCTTT. Protein sequence: CASRVNTEAFF.